This T cell receptor beta chain was obtained from a study of shared clonotypes between healthy human individuals. Sequencing was performed with immunoSEQ multiplex PCR; in TCRdb, only in-frame clones are kept and a portion is missing. The table includes around 2.5 million clones, 90% to 95% detected once. Germline CDR1 is SGHVS and CDR2 is FNYEAQ. The CDR3 contains 16 residues. V gave up 2 bases and J gave up 7 bases; unmatched junction bases: 11. Sequencing was performed on naive CD4+ T cells from PBMCs. Subset meaning: CD45RA+ positively selected. This sequence joins TRBV7-6 and TRBJ2-1; the match to TRBD2 covers 7 bases. This sequence was found in a man between 18 and 35 years old in good health. Some clones in this sample may be carry-over from other donors' samples. CDR3 loop: CASSLRHLAAGNEQFF. The CDR3, as DNA: TGTGCCAGCAGCTTACGGCATCTAGCGGCGGGGAATGAGCAGTTCTTC.